This T cell receptor (beta chain) was documented in a study of CD8+ T cells in alopecia areata. The table lists this clone with a few counts. Following extraction, RNA underwent reverse transcription to cDNA, which served as the sequencing template. Data came from immunoSEQ multiplex PCR; TCRdb stores just in-frame clones and leaves some out. The data show approximately 100,000 clones, more than 75% seen once. V was clipped by 3 bases and J by 7 bases; unmatched bases: 2. Per germline, CDR1 WNHNN and CDR2 SYGVQD (reference sequence). CDR3 size: 13 residues. Treatment defined: oral pan-JAK inhibitor, 5-10 mg twice daily.

The V and J genes are TRBV10-1 and TRBJ2-1; 8 nucleotides line up with TRBD2. This sequence originates from a human donor with alopecia areata. The starting material was CD8+ T cells sorted from blood, obtained around week 31, from a patient treated with tofacitinib. The CDR3, as DNA: TGCGCCAGCAGTGACAGCGGGAGTAATGAGCAGTTCTTC. Its protein is CASSDSGSNEQFF.